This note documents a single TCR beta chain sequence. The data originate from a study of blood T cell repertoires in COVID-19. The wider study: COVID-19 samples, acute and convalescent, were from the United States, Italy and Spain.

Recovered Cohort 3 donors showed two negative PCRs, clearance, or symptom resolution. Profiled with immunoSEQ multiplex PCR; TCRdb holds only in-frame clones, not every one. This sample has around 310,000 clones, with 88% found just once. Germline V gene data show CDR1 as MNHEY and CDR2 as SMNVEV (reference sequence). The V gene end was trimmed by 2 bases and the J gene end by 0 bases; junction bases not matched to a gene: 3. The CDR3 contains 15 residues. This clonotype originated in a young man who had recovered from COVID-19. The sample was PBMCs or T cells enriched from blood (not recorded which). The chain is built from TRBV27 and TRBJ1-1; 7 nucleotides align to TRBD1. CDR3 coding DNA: TGTGCCAGCAGTTTAGGGACAGAGTTGAACACTGAAGCTTTCTTT. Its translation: CASSLGTELNTEAFF.